This TCR beta chain was found in a study of cytomegalovirus exposure and HLA in healthy donors. The CDR3 runs to 16 residues. Per germline, CDR1 KGHSH and CDR2 LQKENI. The trim removed 2 bases at V and 1 base at J, leaving 7 bases unmatched. The study ran its PCR with 60 Vbeta and 13 Jbeta primers. The repertoire was sequenced with immunoSEQ multiplex PCR; TCRdb's copy has only in-frame clones and lacks some. Found here are more than 95,000 clones, around 64% of them singletons; the top ten hold around 3.5%. The chain joins TRBV18 to TRBJ1-1; TRBD1 aligns across 7 bases. This TCR derives from a man between 60 and 75 years old in good health and CMV-seronegative. The sequenced sample was PBMCs. The CDR3 region has the DNA TGTGCCAGCTCACCAACTGAGACAGGGACGAACACTGAAGCTTTCTTT. Translation: CASSPTETGTNTEAFF.